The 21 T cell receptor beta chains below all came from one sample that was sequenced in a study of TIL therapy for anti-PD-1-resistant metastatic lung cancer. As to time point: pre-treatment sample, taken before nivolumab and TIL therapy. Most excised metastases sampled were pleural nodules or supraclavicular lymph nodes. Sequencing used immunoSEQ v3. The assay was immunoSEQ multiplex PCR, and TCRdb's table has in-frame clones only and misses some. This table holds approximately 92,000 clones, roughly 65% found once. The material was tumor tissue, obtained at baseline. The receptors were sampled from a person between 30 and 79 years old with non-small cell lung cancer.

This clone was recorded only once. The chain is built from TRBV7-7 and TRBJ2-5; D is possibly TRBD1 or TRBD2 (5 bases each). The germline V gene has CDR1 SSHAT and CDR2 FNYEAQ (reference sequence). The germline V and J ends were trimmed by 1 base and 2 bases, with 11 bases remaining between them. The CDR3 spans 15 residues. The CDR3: CASSLGGTKQETQYF. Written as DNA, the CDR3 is TGTGCCAGCAGCTTAGGAGGGACGAAACAAGAGACCCAGTACTTC. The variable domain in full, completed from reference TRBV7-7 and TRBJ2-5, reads GAGVSQSPRYKVTKRGQDVTLRCDPISSHATLYWYQQALGQGPEFLTYFNYEAQPDKSGLPSDRFSAERPEGSISTLTIQRTEQRDSAMYRCASSLGGTKQETQYFGPGTRLLVL.

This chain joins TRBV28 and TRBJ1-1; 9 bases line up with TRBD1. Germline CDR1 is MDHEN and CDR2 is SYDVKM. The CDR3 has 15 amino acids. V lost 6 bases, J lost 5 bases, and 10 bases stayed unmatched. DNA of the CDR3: TGTGCCAGCAGCCGACAGGGGACAGGGAGAACTGAAGCTTTCTTT. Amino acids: CASSRQGTGRTEAFF.

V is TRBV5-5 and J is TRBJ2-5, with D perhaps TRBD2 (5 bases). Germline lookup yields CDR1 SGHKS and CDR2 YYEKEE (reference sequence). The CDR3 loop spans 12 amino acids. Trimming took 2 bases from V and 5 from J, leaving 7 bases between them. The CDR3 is CASSFTRETQYF. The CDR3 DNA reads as TGTGCCAGCAGCTTTACTAGGGAGACCCAGTACTTC.

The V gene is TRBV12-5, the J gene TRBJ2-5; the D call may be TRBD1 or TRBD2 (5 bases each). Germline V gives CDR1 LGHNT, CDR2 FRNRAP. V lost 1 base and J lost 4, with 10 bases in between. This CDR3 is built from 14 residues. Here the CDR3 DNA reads TGTGCTAGTGGTTTGGAAACAGGAGGAGAGACCCAGTACTTC. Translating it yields CASGLETGGETQYF. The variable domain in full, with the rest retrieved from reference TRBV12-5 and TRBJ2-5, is DARVTQTPRHKVTEMGQEVTMRCQPILGHNTVFWYRQTMMQGLELLAYFRNRAPLDDSGMPKDRFSAEMPDATLATLKIQPSEPRDSAVYFCASGLETGGETQYFGPGTRLLVL.

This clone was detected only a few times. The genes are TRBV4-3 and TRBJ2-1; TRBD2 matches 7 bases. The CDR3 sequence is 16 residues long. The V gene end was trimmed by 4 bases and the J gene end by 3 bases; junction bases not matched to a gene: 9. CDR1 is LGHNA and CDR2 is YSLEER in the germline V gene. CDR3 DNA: TGCGCCAGCAGCCCTAAAGGAGGGGACTACTACAATGAGCAGTTCTTC. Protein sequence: CASSPKGGDYYNEQFF.

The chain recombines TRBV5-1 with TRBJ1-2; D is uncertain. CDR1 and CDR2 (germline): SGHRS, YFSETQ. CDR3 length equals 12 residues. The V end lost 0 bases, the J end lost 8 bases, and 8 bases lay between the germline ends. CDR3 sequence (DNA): TGCGCCAGCAGCTTGGACGGTGGAGGCTACACCTTC. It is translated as CASSLDGGGYTF.

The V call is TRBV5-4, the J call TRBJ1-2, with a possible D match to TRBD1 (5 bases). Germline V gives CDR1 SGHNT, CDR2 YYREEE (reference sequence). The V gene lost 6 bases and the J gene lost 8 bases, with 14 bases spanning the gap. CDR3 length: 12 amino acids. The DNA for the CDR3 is TGTGCCAGCACCCCGGTCGGGGGAGGCTACACCTTC. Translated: CASTPVGGGYTF.

The CDR3 nucleotides read TGTGCCAGCAGCTTGGGATCTGGAAACTATGGCTACACCTTC. Translated: CASSLGSGNYGYTF. The gene calls are TRBV5-4 and TRBJ1-2; the D is unclear. With 0 bases removed from V and 2 bases from J, the gap between germline ends came to 8 bases. Germline V gene lookup returns CDR1 SGHNT and CDR2 YYREEE (reference sequence). The CDR3 sequence is 14 residues long.

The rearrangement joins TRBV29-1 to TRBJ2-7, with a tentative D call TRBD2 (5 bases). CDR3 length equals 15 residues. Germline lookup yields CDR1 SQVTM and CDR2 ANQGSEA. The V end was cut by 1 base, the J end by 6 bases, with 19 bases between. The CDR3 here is CSVEASDAGAGEQYF. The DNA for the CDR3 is TGCAGCGTTGAAGCTTCGGACGCGGGCGCGGGCGAGCAGTACTTC.

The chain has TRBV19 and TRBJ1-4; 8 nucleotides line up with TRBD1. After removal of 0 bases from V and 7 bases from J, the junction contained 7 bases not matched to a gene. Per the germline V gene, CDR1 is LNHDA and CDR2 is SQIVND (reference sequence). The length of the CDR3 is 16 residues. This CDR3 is CASSIEGPGGLEKLFF. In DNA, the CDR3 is TGTGCCAGTAGTATAGAGGGTCCAGGGGGCCTTGAAAAACTGTTTTTT.

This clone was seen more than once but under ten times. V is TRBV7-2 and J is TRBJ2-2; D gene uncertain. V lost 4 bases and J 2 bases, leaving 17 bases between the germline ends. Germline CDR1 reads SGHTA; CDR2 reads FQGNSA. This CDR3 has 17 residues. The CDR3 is CASSSLPLGYNTGELFF. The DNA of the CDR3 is TGTGCCAGCAGCTCCCTGCCTTTGGGTTATAACACCGGGGAGCTGTTTTTT.

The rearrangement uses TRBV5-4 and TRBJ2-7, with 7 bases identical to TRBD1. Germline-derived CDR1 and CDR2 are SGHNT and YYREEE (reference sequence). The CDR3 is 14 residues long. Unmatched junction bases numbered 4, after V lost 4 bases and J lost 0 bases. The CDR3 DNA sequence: TGTGCCAGCAGCCCGGACAGGAGCTCCTACGAGCAGTACTTC. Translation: CASSPDRSSYEQYF.

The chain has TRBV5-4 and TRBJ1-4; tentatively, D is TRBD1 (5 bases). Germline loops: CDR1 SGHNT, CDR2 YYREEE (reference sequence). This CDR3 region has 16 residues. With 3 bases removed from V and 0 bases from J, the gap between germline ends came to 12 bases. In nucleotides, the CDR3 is TGTGCCAGCAGCTACGGGACCGTTACAACTAATGAAAAACTGTTTTTT. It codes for CASSYGTVTTNEKLFF.

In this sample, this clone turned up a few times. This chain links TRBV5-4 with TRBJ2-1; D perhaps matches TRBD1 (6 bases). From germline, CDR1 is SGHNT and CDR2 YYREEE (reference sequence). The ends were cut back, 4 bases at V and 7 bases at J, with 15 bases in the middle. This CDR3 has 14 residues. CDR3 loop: CASSRREGDNEQFF. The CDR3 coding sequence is TGTGCCAGCAGCCGGCGCGAGGGGGATAATGAGCAGTTCTTC.

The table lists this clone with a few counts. CDR3 coding DNA: TGTGCCAGTAGTATGGAGTGGGAGCAGTTCTTC. Protein: CASSMEWEQFF. The chain couples TRBV19 to TRBJ2-1, with D hard to call. CDR1 LNHDA and CDR2 SQIVND come from the germline V gene (reference sequence). There are 11 residues in the CDR3. Trimming removed 3 bases from V and 10 bases from J, with 7 bases in between. The variable domain in full, completed from reference TRBV19 and TRBJ2-1, reads DGGITQSPKYLFRKEGQNVTLSCEQNLNHDAMYWYRQDPGQGLRLIYYSQIVNDFQKGDIAEGYSVSREKKESFPLTVTSAQKNPTAFYLCASSMEWEQFFGPGTRLTVL.

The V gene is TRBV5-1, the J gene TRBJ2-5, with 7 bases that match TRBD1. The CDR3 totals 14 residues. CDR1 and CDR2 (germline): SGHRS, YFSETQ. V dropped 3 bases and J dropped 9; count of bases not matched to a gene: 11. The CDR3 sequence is CASSSGTEGWSQYF. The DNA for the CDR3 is TGCGCCAGCAGCTCCGGGACAGAAGGGTGGTCCCAGTACTTC.

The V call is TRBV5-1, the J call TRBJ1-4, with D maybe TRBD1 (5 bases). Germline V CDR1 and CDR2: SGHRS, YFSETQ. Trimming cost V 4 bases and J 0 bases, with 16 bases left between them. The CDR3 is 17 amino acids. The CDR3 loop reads CASSPRGGAATNEKLFF. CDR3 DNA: TGCGCCAGCAGCCCGCGGGGGGGAGCTGCAACTAATGAAAAACTGTTTTTT. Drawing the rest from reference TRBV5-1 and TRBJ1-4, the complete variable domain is KAGVTQTPRYLIKTRGQQVTLSCSPISGHRSVSWYQQTPGQGLQFLFEYFSETQRNKGNFPGRFSGRQFSNSRSEMNVSTLELGDSALYLCASSPRGGAATNEKLFFGSGTQLSVL.

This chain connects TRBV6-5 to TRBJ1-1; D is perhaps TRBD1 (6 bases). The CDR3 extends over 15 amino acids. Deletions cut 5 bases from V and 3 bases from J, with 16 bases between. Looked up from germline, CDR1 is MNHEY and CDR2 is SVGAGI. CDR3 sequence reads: CASSTRRDTDTEAFF. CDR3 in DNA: TGTGCCAGCAGTACGCGTCGGGACACAGACACTGAAGCTTTCTTT.

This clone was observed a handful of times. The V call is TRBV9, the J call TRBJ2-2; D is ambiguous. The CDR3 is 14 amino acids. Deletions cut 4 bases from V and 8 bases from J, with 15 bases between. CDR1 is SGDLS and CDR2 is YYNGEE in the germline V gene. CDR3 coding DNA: TGTGCCAGCAGCTCGGCTCAACCCCCGGGGGAGCTGTTTTTT. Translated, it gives CASSSAQPPGELFF.

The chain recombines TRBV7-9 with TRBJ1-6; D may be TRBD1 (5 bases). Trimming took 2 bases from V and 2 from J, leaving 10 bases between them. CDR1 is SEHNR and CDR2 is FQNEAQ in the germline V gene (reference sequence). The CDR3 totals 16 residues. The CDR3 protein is CASSLRQGAYNSPLHF. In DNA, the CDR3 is TGTGCCAGCAGCTTACGGCAGGGCGCCTATAATTCACCCCTCCACTTT.

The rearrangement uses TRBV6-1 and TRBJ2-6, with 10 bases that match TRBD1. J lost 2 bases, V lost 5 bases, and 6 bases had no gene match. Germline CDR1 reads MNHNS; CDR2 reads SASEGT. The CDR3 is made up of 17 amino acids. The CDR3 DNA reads TGTGCCAGCAGTAAAGACAGGGGGCGAACTGGGGCCAACGTCCTGACTTTC. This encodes CASSKDRGRTGANVLTF.